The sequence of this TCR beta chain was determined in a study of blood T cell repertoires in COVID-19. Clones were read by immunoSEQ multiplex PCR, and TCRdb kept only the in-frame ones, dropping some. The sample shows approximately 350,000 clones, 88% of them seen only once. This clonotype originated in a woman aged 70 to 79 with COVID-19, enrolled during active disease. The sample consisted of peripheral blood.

The CDR3: CASSWTSGGRNEQFF. CDR3 nucleotide sequence: TGCGCCAGCAGTTGGACTAGCGGGGGCCGGAATGAGCAGTTCTTC. The rearrangement links TRBV10-1 to TRBJ2-1, with TRBD2 matching 13 bases. V trimming: 5 bases; J trimming: 7 bases; junction bases outside the gene matches: 5. There are 15 residues in the CDR3. Germline CDR1 WNHNN, CDR2 SYGVQD (reference sequence).